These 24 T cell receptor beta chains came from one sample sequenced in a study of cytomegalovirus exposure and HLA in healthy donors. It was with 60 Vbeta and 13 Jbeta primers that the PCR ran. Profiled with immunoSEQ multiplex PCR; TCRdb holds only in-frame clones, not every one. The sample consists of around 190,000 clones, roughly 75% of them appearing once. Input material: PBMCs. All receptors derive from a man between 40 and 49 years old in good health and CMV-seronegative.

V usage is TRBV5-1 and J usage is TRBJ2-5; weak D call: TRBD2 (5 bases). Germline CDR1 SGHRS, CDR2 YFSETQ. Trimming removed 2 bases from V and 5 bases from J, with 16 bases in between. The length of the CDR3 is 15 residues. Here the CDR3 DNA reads TGCGCCAGCAGCTTCGCTCAGGTAGCGAGTGAGACCCAGTACTTC. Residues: CASSFAQVASETQYF.

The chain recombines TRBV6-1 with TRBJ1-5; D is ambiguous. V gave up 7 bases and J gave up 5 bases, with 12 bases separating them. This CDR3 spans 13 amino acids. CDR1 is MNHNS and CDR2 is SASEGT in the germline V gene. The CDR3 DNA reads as TGTGCCAGCACCGAAACCCCGGATCAGCCCCAGCATTTT. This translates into CASTETPDQPQHF.

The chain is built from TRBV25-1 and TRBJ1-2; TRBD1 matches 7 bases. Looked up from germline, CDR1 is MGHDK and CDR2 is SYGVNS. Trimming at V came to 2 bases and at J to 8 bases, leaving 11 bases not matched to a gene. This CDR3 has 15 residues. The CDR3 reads CASSEGRGTASGYTF. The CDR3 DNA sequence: TGTGCCAGCAGTGAAGGTCGGGGGACAGCGTCAGGCTACACCTTC.

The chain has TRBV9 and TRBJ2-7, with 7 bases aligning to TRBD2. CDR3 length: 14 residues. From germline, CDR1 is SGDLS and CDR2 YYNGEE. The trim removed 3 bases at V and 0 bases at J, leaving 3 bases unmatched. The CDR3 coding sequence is TGTGCCAGCAGCGCGAGCGGGGTCTCCTACGAGCAGTACTTC. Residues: CASSASGVSYEQYF.

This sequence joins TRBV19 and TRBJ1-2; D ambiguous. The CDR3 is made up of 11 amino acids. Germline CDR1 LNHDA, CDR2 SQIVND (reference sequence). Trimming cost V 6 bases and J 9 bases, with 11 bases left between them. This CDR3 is CASSSSIRYTF. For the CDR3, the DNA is TGTGCCAGTAGCTCCAGTATCCGCTACACCTTC.

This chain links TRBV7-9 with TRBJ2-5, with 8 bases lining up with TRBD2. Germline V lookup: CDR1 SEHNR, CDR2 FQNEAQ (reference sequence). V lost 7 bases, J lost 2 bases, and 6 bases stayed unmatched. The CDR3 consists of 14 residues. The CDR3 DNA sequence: TGTGCCAGCACTAAAGCGGGGGAACAAGAGACCCAGTACTTC. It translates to CASTKAGEQETQYF.

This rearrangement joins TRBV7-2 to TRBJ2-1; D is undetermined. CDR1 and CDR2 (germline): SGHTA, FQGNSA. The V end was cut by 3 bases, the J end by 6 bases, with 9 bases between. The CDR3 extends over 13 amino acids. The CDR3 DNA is TGTGCCAGCAGCTTGTCTAGTCCCAATGAGCAGTTCTTC. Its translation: CASSLSSPNEQFF.

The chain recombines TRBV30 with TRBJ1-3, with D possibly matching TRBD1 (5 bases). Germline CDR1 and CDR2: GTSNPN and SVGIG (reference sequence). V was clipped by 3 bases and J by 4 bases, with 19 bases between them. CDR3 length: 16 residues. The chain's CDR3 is CAWRGGEKLGGNTIYF. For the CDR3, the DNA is TGTGCCTGGAGGGGGGGTGAGAAACTGGGGGGAAACACCATATATTTT. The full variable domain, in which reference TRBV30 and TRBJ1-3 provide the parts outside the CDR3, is SQTIHQWPATLVQPVGSPLSLECTVEGTSNPNLYWYRQAAGRGLQLLFYSVGIGQISSEVPQNLSASRPQDRQFILSSKKLLLSDSGFYLCAWRGGEKLGGNTIYFGEGSWLTVV.

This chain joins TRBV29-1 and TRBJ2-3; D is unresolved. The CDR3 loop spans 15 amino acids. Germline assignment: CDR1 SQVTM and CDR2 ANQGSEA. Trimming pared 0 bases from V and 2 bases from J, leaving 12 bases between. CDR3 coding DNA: TGCAGCGTTGAAGACCCGCGGTCCCCCACAGATACGCAGTATTTT. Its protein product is CSVEDPRSPTDTQYF.

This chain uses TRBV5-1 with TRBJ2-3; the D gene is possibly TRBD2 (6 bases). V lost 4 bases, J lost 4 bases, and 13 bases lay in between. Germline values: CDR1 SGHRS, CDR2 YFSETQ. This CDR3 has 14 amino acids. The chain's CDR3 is CASSAGGMADTQYF. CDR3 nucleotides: TGCGCCAGCAGCGCCGGCGGGATGGCAGATACGCAGTATTTT.

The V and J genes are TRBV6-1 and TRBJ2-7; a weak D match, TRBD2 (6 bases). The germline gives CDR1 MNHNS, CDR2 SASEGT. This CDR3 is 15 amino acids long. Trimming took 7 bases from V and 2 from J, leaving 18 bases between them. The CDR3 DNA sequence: TGTGCCAGCACGATCGAAGAATCGGGGGCCTACGAGCAGTACTTC. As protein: CASTIEESGAYEQYF.

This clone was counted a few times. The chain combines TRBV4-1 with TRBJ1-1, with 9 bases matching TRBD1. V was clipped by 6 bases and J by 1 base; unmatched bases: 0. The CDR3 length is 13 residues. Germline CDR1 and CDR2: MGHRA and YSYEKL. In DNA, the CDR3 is TGCGCCAGCAGACAGGGGGCGAACACTGAAGCTTTCTTT. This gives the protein CASRQGANTEAFF.

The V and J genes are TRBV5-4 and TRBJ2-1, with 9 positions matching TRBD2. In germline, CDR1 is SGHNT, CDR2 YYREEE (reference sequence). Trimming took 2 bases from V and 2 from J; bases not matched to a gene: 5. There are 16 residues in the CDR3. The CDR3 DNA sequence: TGTGCCAGCAGCTTTCGAGCGGGAGGTACCTACAATGAGCAGTTCTTC. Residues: CASSFRAGGTYNEQFF.

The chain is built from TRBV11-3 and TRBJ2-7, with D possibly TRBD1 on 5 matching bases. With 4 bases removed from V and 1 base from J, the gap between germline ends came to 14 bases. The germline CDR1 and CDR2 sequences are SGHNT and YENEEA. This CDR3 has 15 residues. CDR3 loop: CASSSGNRFSYEQYF. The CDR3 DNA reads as TGTGCCAGCAGCTCCGGCAACAGGTTTTCCTACGAGCAGTACTTC.

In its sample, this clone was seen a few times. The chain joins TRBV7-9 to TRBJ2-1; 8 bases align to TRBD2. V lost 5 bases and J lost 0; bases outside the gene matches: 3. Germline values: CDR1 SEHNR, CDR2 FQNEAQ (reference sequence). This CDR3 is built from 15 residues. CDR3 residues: CASSPSGYSYNEQFF. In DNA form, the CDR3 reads TGTGCCAGCAGCCCTAGCGGGTACTCCTACAATGAGCAGTTCTTC.

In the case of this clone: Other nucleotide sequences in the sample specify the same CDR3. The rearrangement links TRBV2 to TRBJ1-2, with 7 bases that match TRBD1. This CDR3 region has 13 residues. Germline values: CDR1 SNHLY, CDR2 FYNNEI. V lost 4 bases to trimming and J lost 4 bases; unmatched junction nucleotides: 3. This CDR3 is CASSAQGGYGYTF. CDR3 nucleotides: TGTGCCAGCAGTGCCCAGGGGGGCTATGGCTACACCTTC.

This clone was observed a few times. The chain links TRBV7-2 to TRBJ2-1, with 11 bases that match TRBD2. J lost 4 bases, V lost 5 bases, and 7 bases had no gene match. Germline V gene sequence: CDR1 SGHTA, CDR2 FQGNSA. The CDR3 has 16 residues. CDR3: CASSPSTSGGYNEQFF. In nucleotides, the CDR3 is TGTGCCAGCAGCCCTAGTACTAGCGGGGGTTACAATGAGCAGTTCTTC.

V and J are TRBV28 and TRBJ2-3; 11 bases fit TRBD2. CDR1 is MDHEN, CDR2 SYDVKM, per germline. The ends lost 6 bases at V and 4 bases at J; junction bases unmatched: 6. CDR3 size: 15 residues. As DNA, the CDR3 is TGTGCCAGCAGCCGAGGGACTAGCGGCCCAGATACGCAGTATTTT. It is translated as CASSRGTSGPDTQYF.

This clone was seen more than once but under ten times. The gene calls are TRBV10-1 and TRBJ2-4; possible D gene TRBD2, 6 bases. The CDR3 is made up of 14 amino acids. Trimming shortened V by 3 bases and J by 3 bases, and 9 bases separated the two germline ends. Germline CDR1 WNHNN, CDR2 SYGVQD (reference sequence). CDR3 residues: CASSESGGKNIQYF. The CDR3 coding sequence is TGCGCCAGCAGTGAATCCGGGGGCAAAAACATTCAGTACTTC.

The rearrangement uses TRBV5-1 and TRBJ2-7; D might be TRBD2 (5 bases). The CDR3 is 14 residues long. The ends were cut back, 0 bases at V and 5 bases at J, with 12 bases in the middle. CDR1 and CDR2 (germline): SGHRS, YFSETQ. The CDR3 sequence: CASSLAEGLHEQYF. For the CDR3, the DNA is TGCGCCAGCAGCTTGGCAGAGGGATTACACGAGCAGTACTTC.

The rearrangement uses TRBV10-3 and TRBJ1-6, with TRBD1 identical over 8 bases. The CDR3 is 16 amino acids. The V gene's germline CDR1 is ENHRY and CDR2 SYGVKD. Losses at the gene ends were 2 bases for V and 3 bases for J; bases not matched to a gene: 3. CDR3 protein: CAISEGQGNYNSPLHF. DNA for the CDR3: TGTGCCATCAGTGAGGGACAGGGCAACTATAATTCACCCCTCCACTTT.

CDR3 nucleotide sequence: TGCGCCAGTATGAGGGCGTACAATGAGCAGTTCTTC. Translated, it gives CASMRAYNEQFF. V gene TRBV10-2 combines with J gene TRBJ2-1, with D perhaps TRBD2 (5 bases). V shed 9 bases and J shed 4 bases, with 10 bases lying between them. The CDR3 length is 12 residues. In germline, CDR1 is WSHSY, CDR2 SAAADI.

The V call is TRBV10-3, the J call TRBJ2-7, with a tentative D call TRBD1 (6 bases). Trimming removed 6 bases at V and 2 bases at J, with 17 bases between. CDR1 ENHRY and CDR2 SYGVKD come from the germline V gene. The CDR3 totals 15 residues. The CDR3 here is CAIRGHIGNPYEQYF. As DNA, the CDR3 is TGTGCCATCAGGGGACATATAGGAAACCCCTACGAGCAGTACTTC.

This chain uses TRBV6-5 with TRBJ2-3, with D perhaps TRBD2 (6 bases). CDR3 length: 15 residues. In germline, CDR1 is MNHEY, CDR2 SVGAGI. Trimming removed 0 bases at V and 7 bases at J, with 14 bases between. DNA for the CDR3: TGTGCCAGCAGTTACTCGTCCCGGGGGTACCATACGCAGTATTTT. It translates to CASSYSSRGYHTQYF.